Shown below are 9 T cell receptor beta chains from a single sample sequenced in a study of cytomegalovirus exposure and HLA in healthy donors. Primers included in the PCR were 60 Vbeta and 13 Jbeta primers. Some clones are missing from TCRdb's copy, which holds only in-frame ones; the method was immunoSEQ multiplex PCR. The table has some 180,000 clones, roughly 75% seen once; the top ten hold about 2.1%. The sample comprised PBMCs. Receptors originate from a woman aged 25 to 45 in good health and CMV-seronegative.

The rearrangement links TRBV19 to TRBJ2-7; D unclear. V shed 7 bases and J shed 0 bases, with 19 bases lying between them. Germline V gene lookup returns CDR1 LNHDA and CDR2 SQIVND (reference sequence). This CDR3 spans 16 amino acids. The CDR3 DNA reads TGTGCCAGTACCCCCGGTGGTGCGGTGGGCTCCTACGAGCAGTACTTC. The encoded protein is CASTPGGAVGSYEQYF.

The chain is built from TRBV10-3 and TRBJ1-5, with 7 bases fitting TRBD1. CDR1 and CDR2 from the germline V gene are ENHRY and SYGVKD. With 6 bases clipped from V and 3 bases from J, the junction kept 11 bases outside the gene matches. There are 16 residues in the CDR3. CDR3 amino acids: CAISQTGSTSNQPQHF. The CDR3 nucleotides read TGTGCCATCAGCCAGACAGGGTCGACCTCCAATCAGCCCCAGCATTTT.

This chain links TRBV6-5 with TRBJ2-3; 9 bases fit TRBD2. The CDR3 is 13 residues long. J lost 4 bases, V lost 11 bases, and 7 bases had no gene match. Germline V lookup: CDR1 MNHEY, CDR2 SVGAGI. In nucleotides, the CDR3 is TGTGCCGTGGCGGGGGGGCAGGCAGATACGCAGTATTTT. Translating gives CAVAGGQADTQYF.

The J gene is TRBJ1-1, the V gene TRBV6-6, with 10 bases matching TRBD1. This CDR3 spans 14 amino acids. The germline CDR1 and CDR2 sequences are MNHNY and SVGAGI (reference sequence). V gave up 3 bases and J gave up 4 bases; unmatched junction bases: 2. For the CDR3, the DNA is TGTGCCAGCAGTTATAGGGACAGGGGCACTGAAGCTTTCTTT. It yields the protein CASSYRDRGTEAFF.

This clone showed up just once. The rearrangement joins TRBV7-8 to TRBJ2-1, with TRBD1 identical over 7 bases. The length of the CDR3 is 12 residues. Losses at the gene ends were 1 base for V and 12 bases for J; bases not matched to a gene: 3. The germline CDR1 and CDR2 sequences are SGHVS and FQNEAQ. The CDR3 sequence: CASSLEQGVQFF. In nucleotides, the CDR3 is TGTGCCAGCAGCTTAGAGCAGGGGGTGCAGTTCTTC.

The J gene is TRBJ2-3, the V gene TRBV4-2; the match to TRBD2 covers 7 bases. J lost 3 bases, V lost 1 base, and 10 bases had no gene match. This CDR3 region has 17 residues. Germline-derived CDR1 and CDR2 are LGHNA and YNFKEQ. The CDR3 DNA follows: TGTGCCAGCAGCCAAGCAAAGGCTAGCGGAGGAACAGATACGCAGTATTTT. It encodes CASSQAKASGGTDTQYF.

The chain recombines TRBV25-1 with TRBJ1-6; D may be TRBD1 (5 bases). V lost 2 bases and J 6 bases, leaving 11 bases between the germline ends. The CDR3 extends over 15 amino acids. Germline assignment: CDR1 MGHDK and CDR2 SYGVNS. The CDR3: CASSEVRQRNSPLHF. CDR3 nucleotides: TGTGCCAGCAGTGAAGTCCGACAGCGTAATTCACCCCTCCACTTT.

Worth noting for this clone: The final CDR3 position lacks the conserved phenylalanine or tryptophan, pointing to a likely read error. The chain carries TRBV6-1 and TRBJ1-5, with unresolved D. In germline, CDR1 is MNHNS, CDR2 SASEGT. The CDR3 totals 16 residues. V was trimmed by 2 bases and J by 2 bases, leaving 13 bases between them. As DNA, the CDR3 is TGTGCCAGCAGTGAATCTTGGGGAGTCGGCAATCAGCCCCAGCATGTT. Its protein product is CASSESWGVGNQPQHV.

The chain couples TRBV7-9 to TRBJ2-3; D remains unclear. Trimming shortened V by 5 bases and J by 0 bases, and 12 bases separated the two germline ends. This CDR3 has 15 amino acids. Germline loops: CDR1 SEHNR, CDR2 FQNEAQ (reference sequence). The CDR3 sequence is CASSTRDGSTDTQYF. The CDR3, as DNA: TGTGCCAGCAGCACCCGAGACGGGAGCACAGATACGCAGTATTTT.